This record covers a single TCR beta chain. This clone was observed once. Its antigen remains unidentified. No much larger clone exists at a distance of one base, and base qualities are not known. The germline V gene (reference sequence) specifies MNHEY as CDR1 and SMNVEV as CDR2. From its cysteine to its phenylalanine, the CDR3 spans 13 amino acids. Only the CDR3 region is kept as DNA, spanning 39 bases read in frame from base 1. The junction shows trimming of 7 bases on V and 0 bases on J, plus 9 bases between the germline ends. TCRbeta CDR3 regions were amplified from genomic DNA using the immunoSEQ Assay, a bias-controlled multiplex PCR. The original methods were these. The number of nucleated cells in each sample was estimated by amplification of reference gene primers within the assay. To quantify the absolute abundance of each unique TCRbeta CDR3 rearrangement, sequence reads were collapsed and filtered. For each sample, productive Simpson clonality was calculated as the square root of Simpson's diversity index across productive rearrangements. TCRdb took over this immuneACCESS table, retaining in-frame rearrangements with V and J assigned. Such tables are incomplete; in checked studies, under half of the missing clones stem from an unresolved V gene, and the remainder is unexplained. V and J calls and clone size are given by that table; D and trimming were obtained from the DNA. In all, the sample holds about 480,000 clones, and 89% of those were seen once. The top ten constitute 0.8% to 0.9% of the sample.

This sample was included in a study of blood T cell repertoires in COVID-19 (dated by TCRdb to about 2020). In the study overall: Samples covering the acute and convalescent phases of COVID-19 were provided by collaborators in the United States, Italy and Spain. Samples were obtained from the ongoing ImmuneRACE study (first 160 participants) and from some 1,300 subjects provided by 6 global collaborators. The sample metadata nearly always contained a de-identified subject ID, COVID-19 status, age in years and sex. The repertoires were made available in a free public database intended to serve as a resource for research on the immune response to SARS-CoV-2. Where HLA class I and class II types were available, the types were taken from metadata supplied by the sample provider, not from assay-based typing. The dataset comprised deeply sampled blood TCRbeta repertoires from subjects exposed to, actively infected with, or recovered from COVID-19. The prospective study material was composed of cDNA or gDNA derived from T cells, B-cell-depleted T cells, or PBMCs. The study at large found these results: How much clinical and demographic metadata was included differed by source and by participant, and the metadata was provided uncurated.

At one collaborating source in Seattle, patients were enrolled during active infection and were followed longitudinally through the course of disease. Each collaborating institution followed its own protocols to collect whole blood in K2EDTA tubes. For TCRbeta analysis, collaborators shipped samples in one of three forms: frozen whole blood, isolated PBMCs, or DNA extracted from either of those sample types. Here the chain combines TRBV27 and TRBJ1-1; a confident D gene designation cannot be given. The origin of this receptor is a man between 18 and 35 years old with COVID-19, enrolled during active disease. Sequenced material: peripheral blood. The CDR3 has the sequence CASKDILNTEAFF. The nucleotide sequence is given as TGTGCCAGCAAAGACATCCTGAACACTGAAGCTTTCTTT.